The next 28 T cell receptor beta chains were all read from a single sample in a study of cytomegalovirus exposure and HLA in healthy donors. The PCR was carried out with 60 Vbeta primers and 13 Jbeta primers. Sequencing was performed with immunoSEQ multiplex PCR; in TCRdb, only in-frame clones are kept and a portion is missing. Of about 200,000 clones listed, 85% are singletons. Material for sequencing was PBMCs. Receptor source: a woman in her forties or fifties in good health and CMV-seronegative.

This clone was observed a single time. The V gene is TRBV2, the J gene TRBJ2-1; the match to TRBD2 covers 7 bases. The CDR3 runs to 15 residues. With 6 bases clipped from V and 6 bases from J, the junction kept 11 bases outside the gene matches. CDR1 and CDR2 (germline): SNHLY, FYNNEI. CDR3 DNA sequence: TGTGCCAGCAGCCTGCTTAGCGGGTCTTTCAATGAGCAGTTCTTC. It yields the protein CASSLLSGSFNEQFF.

This chain uses TRBV6-1 with TRBJ1-1; 8 bases line up with TRBD1. V shed 4 bases and J 0 bases; nucleotides not matched to a gene: 7. This CDR3 region has 16 residues. Germline V lookup: CDR1 MNHNS, CDR2 SASEGT. CDR3 nucleotide sequence: TGTGCCAGCAGTGCCCCGGGACAGGTCATGAACACTGAAGCTTTCTTT. Protein sequence: CASSAPGQVMNTEAFF.

This chain uses TRBV28 with TRBJ1-4; D is uncertain. CDR1 and CDR2 from the germline V gene are MDHEN and SYDVKM. There are 12 residues in the CDR3. The germline V and J ends were trimmed by 5 bases and 6 bases, with 7 bases remaining between them. CDR3 in DNA: TGTGCCAGCAGTCAACTAGATGAAAAACTGTTTTTT. It codes for CASSQLDEKLFF.

V is TRBV27 and J is TRBJ1-1, with a tentative D call TRBD1 (5 bases). This CDR3 spans 12 amino acids. Trimming pared 3 bases from V and 6 bases from J, leaving 8 bases between. The germline V gene has CDR1 MNHEY and CDR2 SMNVEV (reference sequence). Written as DNA, the CDR3 is TGTGCCAGCAGTTTTAGGGGTTCTGAAGCTTTCTTT. Its translation is CASSFRGSEAFF.

The CDR3 region is CASSGGVEQFF. In DNA form, the CDR3 reads TGCGCCAGCAGCGGGGGGGTTGAGCAGTTCTTC. The rearrangement uses TRBV5-1 and TRBJ2-1; TRBD2 aligns across 7 bases. Germline loops: CDR1 SGHRS, CDR2 YFSETQ. V lost 4 bases and J lost 9; bases outside the gene matches: 1. CDR3 length: 11 residues.

J is TRBJ1-5 and V is TRBV18, with TRBD1 matching 7 bases. Trimming took 4 bases from V and 3 from J; bases not matched to a gene: 3. The CDR3 covers 14 residues. Germline CDR1 and CDR2: KGHSH and LQKENI. The CDR3 coding sequence is TGTGCCAGCTCACTGACAGGGAACAATCAGCCCCAGCATTTT. Its translation: CASSLTGNNQPQHF.

The gene calls are TRBV10-2 and TRBJ2-3; unclear D gene. Between the trimmed V and J ends, which lost 4 bases and 0 bases, there was a span of 8 bases. CDR3 length: 14 amino acids. Germline V CDR1 and CDR2: WSHSY, SAAADI. This CDR3 is CASSGWRSTDTQYF. Here the CDR3 DNA reads TGCGCCAGCAGTGGTTGGCGGAGCACAGATACGCAGTATTTT.

The chain combines TRBV6-1 with TRBJ2-1, with D perhaps matching TRBD2 (6 bases). The CDR3 has 14 residues. CDR1 is MNHNS, CDR2 SASEGT, per germline. Trimming removed 6 bases from V and 3 bases from J, with 12 bases in between. The CDR3 sequence is CASRFRDFYNEQFF. CDR3 DNA: TGTGCCAGCAGGTTCCGGGACTTCTACAATGAGCAGTTCTTC.

The count of this clone is one. The chain is built from TRBV7-2 and TRBJ1-2; perhaps TRBD1 as D (6 bases). The V gene's germline CDR1 is SGHTA and CDR2 FQGNSA. The CDR3 has 14 amino acids. Trimming took off 2 bases at V and 8 bases at J, with 15 bases between the two ends. CDR3 loop: CASSLSSQGYGYTF. The CDR3 DNA sequence: TGTGCCAGCAGCTTAAGTTCACAGGGCTACGGCTACACCTTC.

The chain carries TRBV6-5 and TRBJ2-1; 7 bases agree with TRBD2. V trimming: 4 bases; J trimming: 9 bases; junction bases outside the gene matches: 9. The CDR3 length is 14 residues. Germline-derived CDR1 and CDR2 are MNHEY and SVGAGI. The CDR3 here is CASSFRRERREQFF. The CDR3 region has the DNA TGTGCCAGCAGTTTTCGGCGGGAGAGGCGTGAGCAGTTCTTC.

The chain combines TRBV5-1 with TRBJ2-7, with D possibly TRBD1 on 5 matching bases. Trimming stripped 6 bases from V and 6 bases from J, with 19 bases between. The CDR3 is 14 residues long. CDR1 and CDR2 (germline): SGHRS, YFSETQ. CDR3 amino acids: CASKNYQTGSEQYF. The CDR3 nucleotides are TGCGCCAGCAAAAATTACCAAACAGGATCCGAGCAGTACTTC.

The chain combines TRBV11-2 with TRBJ2-7; a weak D match, TRBD1 (6 bases). CDR3 size: 15 residues. V lost 5 bases to trimming and J lost 0 bases, with 14 bases between them. Germline values: CDR1 SGHAT, CDR2 FQNNGV. The chain's CDR3 is CASSPEVTGSYEQYF. The CDR3 DNA sequence: TGTGCCAGCAGCCCAGAGGTGACAGGCTCCTACGAGCAGTACTTC.

This clone was seen a handful of times. The chain carries TRBV9 and TRBJ2-7; TRBD1 matches 11 bases. The CDR3 is made up of 15 amino acids. Germline assignment: CDR1 SGDLS and CDR2 YYNGEE. V was clipped by 0 bases and J by 9 bases; unmatched bases: 8. The CDR3 DNA follows: TGTGCCAGCAGCGTAGCTTCAGGACAGGGGGCCTCGCAGTACTTC. Protein product: CASSVASGQGASQYF.

The chain couples TRBV28 to TRBJ2-7; 10 bases agree with TRBD2. CDR3 length: 15 amino acids. J was trimmed by 6 bases and V by 3 bases; bases with no gene match: 8. Germline CDR1 and CDR2: MDHEN and SYDVKM. The CDR3 sequence: CASSFLLEREGEQYF. Written as DNA, the CDR3 is TGTGCCAGCAGTTTCCTGTTAGAGCGGGAGGGCGAGCAGTACTTC.

J is TRBJ1-2 and V is TRBV27; 10 bases match TRBD1. Germline assignment: CDR1 MNHEY and CDR2 SMNVEV (reference sequence). The CDR3 is 15 amino acids. Trimming took 7 bases from V and 6 from J; bases not matched to a gene: 11. This CDR3 is CASKPGQGRSDGYTF. The CDR3 DNA sequence: TGTGCCAGCAAGCCGGGACAGGGGAGATCAGATGGCTACACCTTC.

The CDR3 here is CASSKLAGVTSTRTGELFF. The CDR3 DNA follows: TGTGCCAGCAGCAAACTAGCGGGAGTTACTTCGACTCGGACCGGGGAGCTGTTTTTT. This sequence joins TRBV7-8 and TRBJ2-2; 11 bases align to TRBD2. Germline CDR1 SGHVS, CDR2 FQNEAQ. Germline trimming cut 5 bases from V and 5 bases from J; bases unmatched to any gene: 16. This CDR3 region has 19 residues.

The chain couples TRBV19 to TRBJ1-2; D is ambiguous. This CDR3 contains 13 residues. Trimming shortened V by 7 bases and J by 4 bases, and 13 bases separated the two germline ends. Germline CDR1 LNHDA, CDR2 SQIVND (reference sequence). The CDR3 DNA sequence: TGTGCCAGTAAACCGGACTGGAGCTATGGCTACACCTTC. It encodes CASKPDWSYGYTF. Supplemented by reference TRBV19 and TRBJ1-2, the full variable domain reads DGGITQSPKYLFRKEGQNVTLSCEQNLNHDAMYWYRQDPGQGLRLIYYSQIVNDFQKGDIAEGYSVSREKKESFPLTVTSAQKNPTAFYLCASKPDWSYGYTFGSGTRLTVV.

The chain carries TRBV30 and TRBJ1-2; possible D gene TRBD1, 6 bases. Germline V gene data show CDR1 as GTSNPN and CDR2 as SVGIG (reference sequence). CDR3 size: 15 residues. The V and J ends lost 7 bases and 4 bases respectively, with 22 bases between them. The CDR3 loop is CASQKQGAPFYGYTF. CDR3 nucleotide sequence: TGTGCCTCTCAAAAACAGGGAGCACCGTTCTATGGCTACACCTTC.

The gene calls are TRBV4-3 and TRBJ1-5; D uncertain. Germline-derived CDR1 and CDR2 are LGHNA and YSLEER. V was pared by 0 bases and J by 0 bases, with 6 bases between. The CDR3 contains 15 residues. CDR3 DNA: TGCGCCAGCAGCCAAGATCGGTATAGCAATCAGCCCCAGCATTTT. It codes for CASSQDRYSNQPQHF.

The chain joins TRBV18 to TRBJ1-5; perhaps TRBD1 as D (5 bases). V was clipped by 8 bases and J by 4 bases, with 18 bases between them. The CDR3 sequence is 15 residues long. Germline CDR1 KGHSH, CDR2 LQKENI. The CDR3 bases are TGTGCCAGCGAAGAGGTAAGGGGAGGAAATCAGCCCCAGCATTTT. This encodes CASEEVRGGNQPQHF.

V gene TRBV7-2 combines with J gene TRBJ2-5; maybe TRBD2 (6 bases). Germline loops: CDR1 SGHTA, CDR2 FQGNSA. CDR3 length: 13 residues. V was shortened by 1 base and J by 11 bases, with 14 bases between the two germline ends. The CDR3 nucleotides are TGTGCCAGCAGCTTAGGGAATTCGGGAGAGCAGTACTTC. This translates into CASSLGNSGEQYF. Combining the CDR3 with reference TRBV7-2 and TRBJ2-5 gives the whole variable domain GAGVSQSPSNKVTEKGKDVELRCDPISGHTALYWYRQSLGQGLEFLIYFQGNSAPDKSGLPSDRFSAERTGGSVSTLTIQRTQQEDSAVYLCASSLGNSGEQYFGPGTRLLVL.

The genes are TRBV28 and TRBJ1-3; the match to TRBD1 covers 11 bases. The germline gives CDR1 MDHEN, CDR2 SYDVKM. Trimming took 10 bases from V and 7 from J; bases not matched to a gene: 9. The CDR3 consists of 14 residues. DNA of the CDR3: TGTGCCACTTCCGGGACAGGGGGAAAGAACACCATATATTTT. Translating it yields CATSGTGGKNTIYF.

The CDR3 coding sequence is TGTGCCAGCTCACCACAGGGGGCTCTAAAAGAGACCCAGTACTTC. Translated: CASSPQGALKETQYF. J is TRBJ2-5 and V is TRBV18, with 7 nucleotides matching TRBD1. V lost 1 base and J lost 3; bases outside the gene matches: 5. CDR1 is KGHSH, CDR2 LQKENI, per germline. The length of the CDR3 is 15 residues.

J is TRBJ2-7 and V is TRBV11-2, with 11 bases identical to TRBD2. Germline CDR1 and CDR2: SGHAT and FQNNGV. CDR3 length equals 14 residues. V lost 5 bases, J lost 2 bases, and 2 bases stayed unmatched. CDR3 coding DNA: TGTGCCAGCAGCCGTAGCGGGAGGGCCTACGAGCAGTACTTC. This sequence encodes CASSRSGRAYEQYF.

This chain uses TRBV6-5 with TRBJ2-5; 7 bases align to TRBD2. V was pared by 7 bases and J by 0 bases, with 5 bases of the junction left unmatched. The CDR3 has 14 residues. Looked up from germline, CDR1 is MNHEY and CDR2 is SVGAGI. In nucleotides, the CDR3 is TGTGCCAGCAACCCAGCGGGGTACCAAGAGACCCAGTACTTC. Residues: CASNPAGYQETQYF.

Remarks on this clone: Other DNA sequences from this sample encode an identical CDR3 as well. V and J are TRBV21-1 and TRBJ1-1. TRBV21-1 is a listed pseudogene. The CDR3 consists of 15 residues. CDR3 DNA sequence: TGTGCCAGCAGCACACATAAGGAGCGGAACACTGAAGCTTTCTTT. Encoded protein: CASSTHKERNTEAFF.

This clone appeared once. The chain carries TRBV19 and TRBJ1-1, with 7 bases matching TRBD1. The CDR3 loop spans 16 amino acids. Unmatched junction bases numbered 8, after V lost 4 bases and J lost 0 bases. Germline CDR1 is LNHDA and CDR2 is SQIVND (reference sequence). The CDR3 nucleotides read TGTGCCAGTAGTAAACAGGGGAGGATCTTGAACACTGAAGCTTTCTTT. As protein: CASSKQGRILNTEAFF.

The chain carries TRBV28 and TRBJ2-7, with 7 bases matching TRBD1. V lost 4 bases, J lost 0 bases, and 6 bases stayed unmatched. This CDR3 has 15 amino acids. The germline V gene has CDR1 MDHEN and CDR2 SYDVKM. CDR3 sequence: CASSSGTVHSYEQYF. In DNA, the CDR3 is TGTGCCAGCAGTTCTGGGACAGTGCACTCCTACGAGCAGTACTTC.